The clone carrying this TCR beta chain was counted ten times or more. Its antigen remains unknown. The data originate from a study of identical twins. Points from the study as a whole: For monozygotic twins, models underestimated out-of-frame TCR alpha sharing. Invariant cells of the MAIT and iNKT types might have partly distorted the zero-insertion analyses.

Template switching added a universal primer site; cDNA carried unique molecular identifiers. From the 5' RACE reads, TCRdb called clonotypes with MiXCR, one entry per CDR3 protein. The sample shows around 670,000 distinct CDR3 sequences, 6.1% of them seen only once. This TCR was recovered from a man aged 18 to 29 in good health. The specimen sequenced was naive T cells sorted from blood.

DNA for the CDR3: TGTGCCAGCAGTTTCGGGAATAACTATGGCTACACCTTC. Amino acids: CASSFGNNYGYTF. V gene TRBV12-3 or TRBV12-4 combines with J gene TRBJ1-2; the D is unclear. V dropped 3 bases and J dropped 1 base, with 6 bases sitting between them. CDR3 length: 13 amino acids.